A single sample is the source of the 23 T cell receptor beta chains below, sequenced in a study of shared clonotypes between healthy human individuals. Libraries were prepared by immunoSEQ multiplex PCR; TCRdb keeps only in-frame clonotypes and omits some of them. This sample carries some 1,100,000 clones, about four fifths of them seen once, and the ten largest clones take approximately 0.5%. Source material: memory CD4+ T cells from PBMCs. Subset: CD45RA-negative fraction. The receptors derive from a man aged 18-30 years in good health. Some clones in this sample may be carry-over from other donors' samples.

This chain links TRBV19 with TRBJ1-5; 8 bases fit TRBD1. The junction had 9 bases not matched to a gene; V was cut back by 3 bases and J by 5 bases. The germline V gene encodes CDR1 LNHDA and CDR2 SQIVND (reference sequence). The CDR3 length is 16 residues. In nucleotides, the CDR3 is TGTGCCAGTAGTATTGGTCCCGGGACAGGCTATCAGCCCCAGCATTTT. Encoded protein: CASSIGPGTGYQPQHF.

In the case of this clone: The germline gene is not matched at one end of the junction; a read error may be the cause. J is TRBJ2-7 and V is TRBV6-1; 10 bases fit TRBD1. Germline CDR1 and CDR2: MNHNS and SASEGT. The CDR3 is 14 amino acids. In nucleotides, the CDR3 is TGTGCCAGCAGTGAACCGACAGGGGGCTACCAGCAGTACTTC. This encodes CASSEPTGGYQQYF.

The rearrangement uses TRBV4-1 and TRBJ2-5, with 7 bases that match TRBD2. The J call is in doubt because the DNA end fits TRBJ2-7 better. The germline V gene has CDR1 MGHRA and CDR2 YSYEKL. The CDR3 is made up of 15 amino acids. The chain's CDR3 is CASSLGGGSSDEQYF. The CDR3 DNA reads TGCGCCAGCAGCCTCGGTGGCGGGAGTTCCGACGAGCAGTACTTC.

The genes are TRBV9 and TRBJ2-2; weak D call: TRBD1 (5 bases). The CDR3 spans 17 residues. CDR1 is SGDLS, CDR2 YYNGEE, per germline. V lost 1 base, J lost 3 bases, and 16 bases lay in between. In DNA form, the CDR3 reads TGTGCCAGCAGCGTATTCAGCGCAGGGTACGACACCGGGGAGCTGTTTTTT. Translation: CASSVFSAGYDTGELFF.

The V call is TRBV7-9, the J call TRBJ1-2, with 7 bases identical to TRBD1. Germline CDR1 SEHNR, CDR2 FQNEAQ (reference sequence). The CDR3 is 16 residues long. Trimming at V came to 5 bases and at J to 4 bases, leaving 13 bases not matched to a gene. The CDR3 nucleotides read TGTGCCAGCAGCCCCAGTGACAGGGTCGGACCCTATGGCTACACCTTC. It codes for CASSPSDRVGPYGYTF.

The V gene is TRBV4-1, the J gene TRBJ1-4; 9 nucleotides line up with TRBD1. The V gene end was trimmed by 1 base and the J gene end by 7 bases; junction bases not matched to a gene: 10. The CDR3 has 17 amino acids. The germline CDR1 and CDR2 sequences are MGHRA and YSYEKL. The CDR3 spells CASSQGGQGKRGEKLFF. In nucleotides, the CDR3 is TGCGCCAGCAGCCAAGGGGGACAGGGAAAGAGGGGTGAAAAACTGTTTTTT.

This clone has just one count. The CDR3 sequence: CASSRLSAGETQYF. CDR3 DNA sequence: TGTGCCAGCAGCCGCTTGTCCGCTGGAGAGACCCAGTACTTC. The chain employs TRBV4-2 and TRBJ2-5, with D unresolved. The V end was cut by 4 bases, the J end by 4 bases, with 13 bases between. Germline V CDR1 and CDR2: LGHNA, YNFKEQ. The CDR3 is 14 amino acids.

V is TRBV30 and J is TRBJ1-2; D is ambiguous. The CDR3 covers 15 residues. Germline V gene sequence: CDR1 GTSNPN, CDR2 SVGIG (reference sequence). Trimming removed 2 bases from V and 2 bases from J, with 15 bases in between. This chain's CDR3 is CAWSPGRLKNYGYTF. The CDR3 DNA reads TGTGCCTGGAGTCCGGGGAGGCTAAAGAACTATGGCTACACCTTC.

Many counts were recorded for this clone. The V gene is TRBV7-6, the J gene TRBJ2-5, with 9 bases aligning to TRBD2. CDR1 SGHVS and CDR2 FNYEAQ come from the germline V gene. The J segment lost 5 bases and the V segment lost 1 base, leaving 8 bases of the junction unmatched. The CDR3 runs to 16 residues. The CDR3 region is CASSLGSLAGLETQYF. CDR3 bases: TGTGCCAGCAGCTTAGGTAGTCTAGCGGGACTCGAGACCCAGTACTTC.

This clone was seen once. V gene TRBV7-2 combines with J gene TRBJ2-5; no clear D gene. Trimming pared 4 bases from V and 5 bases from J, leaving 11 bases between. Germline loops: CDR1 SGHTA, CDR2 FQGNSA. The CDR3 sequence is 13 residues long. The CDR3 is CASSSSLWETQYF. The CDR3 DNA is TGTGCCAGCAGCTCCAGTCTCTGGGAGACCCAGTACTTC.

The CDR3, as DNA: TGTGCCAGCAGCCCGGTAAGCGGGAGGGCCGGGACCGGGGAGCTGTTTTTT. This sequence encodes CASSPVSGRAGTGELFF. The chain recombines TRBV6-4 with TRBJ2-2, with TRBD2 matching 10 bases. Germline assignment: CDR1 MRHNA and CDR2 SNTAGT. The CDR3 has 17 residues. V lost 6 bases to trimming and J lost 5 bases; unmatched junction nucleotides: 12.

In the case of this clone: A junction boundary mismatches the germline segment, possibly from a read error. The genes are TRBV7-8 and TRBJ2-7; D not resolved. The CDR3 consists of 14 residues. In germline, CDR1 is SGHVS, CDR2 FQNEAQ. CDR3 DNA: TGTGCCAGCAGCCGAAGCACGGGCTCCTACGGGCAGTACTTC. Its protein is CASSRSTGSYGQYF.

The V and J genes are TRBV5-1 and TRBJ2-5, with D maybe TRBD1 (5 bases). The V end lost 0 bases, the J end lost 4 bases, and 10 bases lay between the germline ends. CDR3 length: 14 amino acids. The germline V gene encodes CDR1 SGHRS and CDR2 YFSETQ. CDR3 sequence: CASSLARRGETQYF. The DNA of the CDR3 is TGCGCCAGCAGCTTGGCCCGAAGGGGAGAGACCCAGTACTTC.

The chain combines TRBV28 with TRBJ2-7; D perhaps matches TRBD2 (6 bases). The CDR3 contains 16 residues. V was cut by 2 bases and J by 3 bases, with 17 bases left in between. Germline assignment: CDR1 MDHEN and CDR2 SYDVKM. The CDR3 region is CASSLASTSRRYEQYF. The CDR3 nucleotides read TGTGCCAGCAGTTTAGCCTCAACTAGCAGACGCTACGAGCAGTACTTC.

This clone showed up just a few times. This chain links TRBV5-5 with TRBJ2-7; 8 bases fit TRBD1. Unmatched junction bases numbered 9, after V lost 4 bases and J lost 3 bases. Germline V gives CDR1 SGHKS, CDR2 YYEKEE (reference sequence). The CDR3 spans 15 residues. In DNA, the CDR3 is TGTGCCAGCAGCCCAGAAGACAGGGGAAGCTACGAGCAGTACTTC. It translates to CASSPEDRGSYEQYF.

About this clone itself: A read error likely explains this, since a far larger clone differs by one base. Other DNA variants within this sample encode the same CDR3. This chain uses TRBV30 with TRBJ2-1, with D perhaps TRBD1 (6 bases). The germline gives CDR1 GTSNPN, CDR2 SVGIG (reference sequence). The CDR3 loop spans 13 amino acids. The CDR3 DNA follows: TGTGCTGGGGGCCATCTCTCCTATAATGAGCAGTTCTTC. This gives the protein CAGGHLSYNEQFF. The full variable domain, its missing parts supplied by reference TRBV30 and TRBJ2-1, is SQTIHQWPATLVQPVGSPLSLECTVEGTSNPNLYWYRQAAGRGLQLLFYSVGIGQISSEVPQNLSASRPQDRQFILSSKKLLLSDSGFYLCAGGHLSYNEQFFGPGTRLTVL.

The chain links TRBV5-1 to TRBJ2-7; TRBD2 matches 10 bases. V lost 2 bases and J lost 3; bases outside the gene matches: 2. The length of the CDR3 is 14 residues. Per germline, CDR1 SGHRS and CDR2 YFSETQ. CDR3 sequence: CASSFRTSGYEQYF. Here the CDR3 DNA reads TGCGCCAGCAGCTTTAGGACTAGCGGCTACGAGCAGTACTTC.

The chain links TRBV10-1 to TRBJ2-7; D is ambiguous. The CDR3 runs to 14 residues. Deletions cut 0 bases from V and 1 base from J, with 7 bases between. Germline assignment: CDR1 WNHNN and CDR2 SYGVQD (reference sequence). The CDR3: CASSESTLSYEQYF. Written as DNA, the CDR3 is TGCGCCAGCAGTGAGTCGACTCTTTCCTACGAGCAGTACTTC.

V gene TRBV5-6 combines with J gene TRBJ2-5, with D perhaps matching TRBD1 or TRBD2 (5 bases each). There are 13 residues in the CDR3. V lost 1 base to trimming and J lost 5 bases, with 9 bases between them. CDR1 is SGHDT and CDR2 is YYEEEE in the germline V gene. CDR3 amino acids: CASSLRGEETQYF. For the CDR3, the DNA is TGTGCCAGCAGCTTGAGAGGGGAGGAGACCCAGTACTTC.

V usage is TRBV7-8 and J usage is TRBJ1-5; 7 bases are shared with TRBD1. After removal of 2 bases from V and 5 bases from J, the junction contained 6 bases not matched to a gene. This CDR3 comprises 15 residues. Germline V lookup: CDR1 SGHVS, CDR2 FQNEAQ. The CDR3 loop is CASSLLRDSYQPQHF. The CDR3 DNA reads as TGTGCCAGCAGCTTACTCCGGGACAGTTATCAGCCCCAGCATTTT.

The chain carries TRBV18 and TRBJ2-5; 7 positions match TRBD1. TRBJ2-7 matches the DNA end more closely, so the J call is doubtful. CDR3 size: 13 residues. Germline V gene lookup returns CDR1 KGHSH and CDR2 LQKENI. Here the CDR3 DNA reads TGTGCCAGCTCGATAGACAGGGCCTACGAGCAGTACTTC. Amino acid sequence: CASSIDRAYEQYF.

This chain links TRBV10-2 with TRBJ1-5, with a weak D call TRBD1 (5 bases). The CDR3 is 16 amino acids. Germline V gene lookup returns CDR1 WSHSY and CDR2 SAAADI. V lost 3 bases, J lost 9 bases, and 21 bases lay in between. The CDR3 DNA reads TGCGCCAGCAGTGATTCTCACGGGACGGCCTTGGGGCCCCAGCATTTT. Its translation: CASSDSHGTALGPQHF.

The chain carries TRBV19 and TRBJ2-2; either TRBD1 or TRBD2 may supply D (5 bases each). CDR3 size: 13 residues. Germline loops: CDR1 LNHDA, CDR2 SQIVND (reference sequence). V dropped 6 bases and J dropped 7 bases, with 12 bases sitting between them. CDR3 sequence reads: CASRPRGGGELFF. The CDR3 DNA is TGTGCCAGTAGGCCTCGTGGGGGCGGGGAGCTGTTTTTT.